This T cell receptor (beta chain) derives from a study of T-cell memory formation after mild COVID-19. Overall study findings and caveats: Later expanders leaned CD4+, whereas day 15 to 85 contracting clones were balanced CD4/CD8. Cross-reactive memory apparently joined, as some responding clones appeared in pre-infection memory. Mainly in CM and EM were contracting CD4+ clones; CD8+ were in EMRA.

This clonotype was counted only a few times. Its antigen is unknown. TCRdb called the 5' RACE reads again in MiXCR, with one record for every CDR3 protein. The sample yields under 650,000 distinct CDR3 sequences, about 20% seen once. CDR1 and CDR2 from the germline V gene are MGHRA and YSYEKL. The CDR3 covers 15 residues. Trimming removed 2 bases from V and 10 bases from J, with 18 bases in between. This chain joins TRBV4-1 and TRBJ2-1; a possible D gene is TRBD1 (6 bases). This TCR came from an adult woman who had mild COVID-19 (a few samples of this study predate the infection). Cell type and time point are not known. The sample consisted of PBMCs or a T cell subset sorted from them (not recorded which). CDR3: CASSQTGPFGSEQFF. Written as DNA, the CDR3 is TGCGCCAGCAGCCAAACAGGGCCCTTTGGATCGGAGCAGTTCTTC.